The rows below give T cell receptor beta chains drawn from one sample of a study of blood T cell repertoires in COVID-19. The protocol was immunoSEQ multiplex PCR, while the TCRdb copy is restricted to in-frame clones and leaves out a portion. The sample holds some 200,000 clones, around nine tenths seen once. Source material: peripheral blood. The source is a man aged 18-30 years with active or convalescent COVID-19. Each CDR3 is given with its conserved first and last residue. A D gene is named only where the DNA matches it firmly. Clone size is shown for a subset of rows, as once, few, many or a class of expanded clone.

TGTGCCAGTAGAACGTCAGGGGATACGCAGTATTTT,CASRTSGDTQYF,TRBJ2-3,TRBV19,NA,NA
TGTGCCAGCAGCCCCAGGACAGGGGCCGATGTCAACTATGGCTACACCTTC,CASSPRTGADVNYGYTF,TRBJ1-2,TRBV7-9,NA,TRBD1
TGTGCCAGCTCACCCCCCGCCGACAAAGGGGCGACCCAGTACTTC,CASSPPADKGATQYF,TRBJ2-5,TRBV18,NA,NA
TGCGCCAGCAGTGCTCTAGCGGGGACGTTCTTC,CASSALAGTFF,TRBJ2-1,TRBV10-2,NA,TRBD2
TGTGCCAGCAGTTCCCCCCGGGGAAACACTGAAGCTTTCTTT,CASSSPRGNTEAFF,TRBJ1-1,TRBV28,NA,NA
TGTGCCAGCAGCTCGTGGGCGGGCGGACTTAGGTCCACTGAAGCTTTCTTT,CASSSWAGGLRSTEAFF,TRBJ1-1,TRBV7-2,NA,NA
TGTGCCAGCAGCTTAGTACGGCGGGAGGCCATGGGGAACACCGGGGAGCTGTTTTTT,CASSLVRREAMGNTGELFF,TRBJ2-2,TRBV11-2,NA,TRBD2
TGTGCCAGCAGTTCGGACAGGGGGGGATTACGTGGCTACACCTTC,CASSSDRGGLRGYTF,TRBJ1-2,TRBV28,NA,TRBD1
TGTGCCAGCAGTGAAGCGAAAGGAGAAACAGGGTGGGACACTGAAGCTTTCTTT,CASSEAKGETGWDTEAFF,TRBJ1-1,TRBV2,once,NA
TGTGCCAGATCGGACAGCGTGAACACCGGGGAGCTGTTTTTT,CARSDSVNTGELFF,TRBJ2-2,TRBV25-1,NA,NA
TGCGCCAGCAGCCAAGATCAGGGCGGTAATTCACCCCTCCACTTT,CASSQDQGGNSPLHF,TRBJ1-6,TRBV4-1,NA,NA
TGTGCCAGCAGCCAAGATCGGACAGGAGGTGAAAAACTGTTTTTT,CASSQDRTGGEKLFF,TRBJ1-4,TRBV4-2,NA,TRBD1
TGTGCCAGCACGCCTAGCGGGGCTAACACCGGGGAGCTGTTTTTT,CASTPSGANTGELFF,TRBJ2-2,TRBV6-4,NA,TRBD2
TGTGCCAGCAGCCAAGAAAAAGGTGCGGGCCTTAGCACAGATACGCAGTATTTT,CASSQEKGAGLSTDTQYF,TRBJ2-3,TRBV4-2,NA,NA
TGTGCCAGCAGCGTACAGGGGAACTATGGCTACACCTTC,CASSVQGNYGYTF,TRBJ1-2,TRBV9,few,NA
TGTGCCACCAGTGACACGCGCTCTGGAAACACCATATATTTT,CATSDTRSGNTIYF,TRBJ1-3,TRBV24-1,NA,NA
TGTGCCAGCAGCTCGGAGGGACTAGCGGGAGCCTACGAGCAGTACTTC,CASSSEGLAGAYEQYF,TRBJ2-7,TRBV7-2,NA,TRBD2
TGTGCCAGTAGCGAAACCGGGACAAGGAATGGCTACACCTTC,CASSETGTRNGYTF,TRBJ1-2,TRBV19,NA,NA
TGTGCCAGCAGTAACAGGGGCGGCACCGGGGAGCTGTTTTTT,CASSNRGGTGELFF,TRBJ2-2,TRBV2,NA,TRBD1
TGTGCCAGCAGTCTAACAGGGGGCTTTGAAGCTTTCTTT,CASSLTGGFEAFF,TRBJ1-1,TRBV12-3/TRBV12-4,NA,TRBD1
TGTGCCAGCAGGGAGACAGGGTATGGGGCCAACGTCCTGACTTTC,CASRETGYGANVLTF,TRBJ2-6,TRBV6-4,NA,TRBD1
TGCGCCAGCAGCGGCCGACTAGCGATCAACACCGGGGAGCTGTTTTTT,CASSGRLAINTGELFF,TRBJ2-2,TRBV5-1,NA,TRBD2
TGTGCCAGCAGTTACCCGTCCGGGACAGGGTCCTACGAGCAGTACTTC,CASSYPSGTGSYEQYF,TRBJ2-7,TRBV28,once,TRBD1
TGTGCCAGCATTCGACAGAGCTCCTACAATGAGCAGTTCTTC,CASIRQSSYNEQFF,TRBJ2-1,TRBV6-5,NA,NA
TGTGCCACCAGCCCGACTAGCGGGAGTTCGTACGAGCAGTACTTC,CATSPTSGSSYEQYF,TRBJ2-7,TRBV15,few,TRBD2
TGCGCCAGCAGCCCCGGGGGGGGAGTGAACTATGGCTACACCTTC,CASSPGGGVNYGYTF,TRBJ1-2,TRBV4-3,NA,NA
TGTGCCAGCAGCCCGGGCCCAGCAGGGGGTTCCTACGAGCAGTACTTC,CASSPGPAGGSYEQYF,TRBJ2-7,TRBV5-4,NA,TRBD1
TGTGCCATCCCGCGGGGGGGGGTCCACCTCTATGGCTACACCTTC,CAIPRGGVHLYGYTF,TRBJ1-2,TRBV21-1,NA,NA